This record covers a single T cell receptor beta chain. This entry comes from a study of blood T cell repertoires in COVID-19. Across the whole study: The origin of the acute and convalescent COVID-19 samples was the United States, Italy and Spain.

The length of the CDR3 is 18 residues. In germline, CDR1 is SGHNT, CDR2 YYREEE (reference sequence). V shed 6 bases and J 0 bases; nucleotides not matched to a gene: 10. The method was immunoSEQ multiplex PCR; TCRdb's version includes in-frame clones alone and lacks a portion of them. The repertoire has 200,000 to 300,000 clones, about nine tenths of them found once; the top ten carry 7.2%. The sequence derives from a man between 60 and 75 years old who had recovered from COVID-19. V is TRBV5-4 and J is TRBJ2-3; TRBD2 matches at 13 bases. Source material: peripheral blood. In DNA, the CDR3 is TGTGCCAGCAACCCAGGGACTAGCGGGGACCCTAGCACAGATACGCAGTATTTT. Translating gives CASNPGTSGDPSTDTQYF.